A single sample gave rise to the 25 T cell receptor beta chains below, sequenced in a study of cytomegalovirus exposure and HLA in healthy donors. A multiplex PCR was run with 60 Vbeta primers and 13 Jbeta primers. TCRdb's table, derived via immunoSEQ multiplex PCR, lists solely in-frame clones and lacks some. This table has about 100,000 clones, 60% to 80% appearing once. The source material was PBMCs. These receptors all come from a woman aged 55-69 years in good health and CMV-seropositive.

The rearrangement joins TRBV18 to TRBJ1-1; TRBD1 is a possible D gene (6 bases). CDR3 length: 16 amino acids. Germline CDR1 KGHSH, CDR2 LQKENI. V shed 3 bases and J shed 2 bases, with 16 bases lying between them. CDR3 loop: CASSPGWDTSNTEAFF. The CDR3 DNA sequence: TGTGCCAGCTCACCCGGCTGGGACACCAGTAACACTGAAGCTTTCTTT.

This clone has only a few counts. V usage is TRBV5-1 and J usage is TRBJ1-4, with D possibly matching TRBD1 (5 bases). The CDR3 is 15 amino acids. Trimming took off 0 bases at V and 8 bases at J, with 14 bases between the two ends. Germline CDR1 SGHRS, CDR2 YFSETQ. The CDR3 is CASSLDTGFKEKLFF. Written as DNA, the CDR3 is TGCGCCAGCAGCTTGGACACAGGCTTTAAGGAAAAACTGTTTTTT. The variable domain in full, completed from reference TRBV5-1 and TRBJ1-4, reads KAGVTQTPRYLIKTRGQQVTLSCSPISGHRSVSWYQQTPGQGLQFLFEYFSETQRNKGNFPGRFSGRQFSNSRSEMNVSTLELGDSALYLCASSLDTGFKEKLFFGSGTQLSVL.

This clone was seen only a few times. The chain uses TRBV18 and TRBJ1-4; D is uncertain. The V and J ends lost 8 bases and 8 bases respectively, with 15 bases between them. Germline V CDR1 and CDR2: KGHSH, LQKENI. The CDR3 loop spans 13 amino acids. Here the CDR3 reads CASKSGAEEKLFF. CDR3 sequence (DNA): TGTGCCAGCAAGAGCGGCGCGGAGGAAAAACTGTTTTTT.

The CDR3: CSVVRNSQETQYF. The CDR3 bases are TGCAGCGTTGTTCGAAACAGTCAAGAGACCCAGTACTTC. J is TRBJ2-5 and V is TRBV29-1; D is ambiguous. CDR1 is SQVTM, CDR2 ANQGSEA, per germline. V was shortened by 4 bases and J by 2 bases, with 11 bases between the two germline ends. The CDR3 runs 13 residues. The whole variable domain, remainder taken from reference TRBV29-1 and TRBJ2-5, is SAVISQKPSRDICQRGTSLTIQCQVDSQVTMMFWYRQQPGQSLTLIATANQGSEATYESGFVIDKFPISRPNLTFSTLTVSNMSPEDSSIYLCSVVRNSQETQYFGPGTRLLVL.

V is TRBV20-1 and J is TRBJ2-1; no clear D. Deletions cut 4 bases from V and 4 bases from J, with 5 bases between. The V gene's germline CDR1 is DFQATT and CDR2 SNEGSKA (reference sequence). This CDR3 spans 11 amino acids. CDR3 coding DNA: TGCAGTGCTAACCAGTACAATGAGCAGTTCTTC. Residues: CSANQYNEQFF.

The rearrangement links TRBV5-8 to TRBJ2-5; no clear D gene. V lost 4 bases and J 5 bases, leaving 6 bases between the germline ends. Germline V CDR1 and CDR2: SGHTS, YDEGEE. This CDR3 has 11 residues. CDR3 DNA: TGTGCCAGCAGCGCGGCGGAGACCCAGTACTTC. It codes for CASSAAETQYF. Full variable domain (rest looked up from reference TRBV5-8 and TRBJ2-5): EAGVTQSPTHLIKTRGQQATLRCSPISGHTSVYWYQQALGLGLQFLLWYDEGEERNRGNFPPRFSGRQFPNYSSELNVNALELEDSALYLCASSAAETQYFGPGTRLLVL.

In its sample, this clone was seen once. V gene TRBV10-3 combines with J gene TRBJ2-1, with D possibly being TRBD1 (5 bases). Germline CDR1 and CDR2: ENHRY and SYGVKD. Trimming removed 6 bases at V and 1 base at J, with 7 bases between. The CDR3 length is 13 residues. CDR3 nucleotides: TGTGCCATCAGCCAGGGTTCCTACAATGAGCAGTTCTTC. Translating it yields CAISQGSYNEQFF.

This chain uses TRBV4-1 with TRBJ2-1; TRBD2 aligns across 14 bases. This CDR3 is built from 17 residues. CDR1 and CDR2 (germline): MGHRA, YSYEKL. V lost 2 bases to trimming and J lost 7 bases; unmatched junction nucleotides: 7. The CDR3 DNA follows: TGCGCCAGCAGCCAAACTCCCGGGACTAGCGGGAGTAATGAGCAGTTCTTC. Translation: CASSQTPGTSGSNEQFF.

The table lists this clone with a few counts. The CDR3 is CASSQTGQPNEKLFF. The CDR3 DNA sequence: TGCGCCAGCAGCCAGACGGGACAGCCAAATGAAAAACTGTTTTTT. This chain uses TRBV5-1 with TRBJ1-4, with 7 positions matching TRBD1. The germline V gene encodes CDR1 SGHRS and CDR2 YFSETQ. J lost 5 bases, V lost 4 bases, and 8 bases had no gene match. The CDR3 is made up of 15 amino acids.

DNA for the CDR3: TGTGCCAGCAGCCAGGACAGGGGGTCCTACAATGAGCAGTTCTTC. Its translation: CASSQDRGSYNEQFF. V gene TRBV11-2 combines with J gene TRBJ2-1, with 10 nucleotides matching TRBD1. V shed 5 bases and J 1 base; nucleotides not matched to a gene: 2. Germline lookup yields CDR1 SGHAT and CDR2 FQNNGV. The CDR3 spans 15 residues.

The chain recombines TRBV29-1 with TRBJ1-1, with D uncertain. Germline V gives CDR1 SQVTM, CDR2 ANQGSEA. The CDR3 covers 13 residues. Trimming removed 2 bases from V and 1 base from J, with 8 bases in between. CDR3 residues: CSVEITANTEAFF. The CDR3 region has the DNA TGCAGCGTTGAAATAACAGCGAACACTGAAGCTTTCTTT.

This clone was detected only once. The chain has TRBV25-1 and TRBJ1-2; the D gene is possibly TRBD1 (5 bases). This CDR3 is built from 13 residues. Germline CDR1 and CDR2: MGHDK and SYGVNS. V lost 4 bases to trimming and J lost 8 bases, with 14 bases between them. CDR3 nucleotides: TGTGCCAGCAGTGGCGGGACCCAAGGGGGCTACACCTTC. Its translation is CASSGGTQGGYTF.

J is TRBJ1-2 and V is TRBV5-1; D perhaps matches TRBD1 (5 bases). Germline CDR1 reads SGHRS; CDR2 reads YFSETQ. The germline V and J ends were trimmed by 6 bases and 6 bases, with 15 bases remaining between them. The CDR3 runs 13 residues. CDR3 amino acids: CASTNQIGDGYTF. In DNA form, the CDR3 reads TGCGCCAGCACCAACCAGATAGGGGATGGCTACACCTTC.

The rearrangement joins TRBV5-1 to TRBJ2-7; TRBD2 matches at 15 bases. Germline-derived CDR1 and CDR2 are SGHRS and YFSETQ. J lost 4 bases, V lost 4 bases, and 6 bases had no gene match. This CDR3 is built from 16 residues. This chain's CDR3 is CASSGGLAGGTYEQYF. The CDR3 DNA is TGCGCCAGCAGCGGGGGACTAGCGGGAGGAACATACGAGCAGTACTTC.

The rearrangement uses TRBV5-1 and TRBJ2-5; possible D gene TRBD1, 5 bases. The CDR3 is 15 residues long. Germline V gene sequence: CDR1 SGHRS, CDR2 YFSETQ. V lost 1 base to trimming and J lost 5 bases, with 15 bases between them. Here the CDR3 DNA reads TGCGCCAGCAGCTTGCGTCCCAGGGAATTGGAGACCCAGTACTTC. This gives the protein CASSLRPRELETQYF.

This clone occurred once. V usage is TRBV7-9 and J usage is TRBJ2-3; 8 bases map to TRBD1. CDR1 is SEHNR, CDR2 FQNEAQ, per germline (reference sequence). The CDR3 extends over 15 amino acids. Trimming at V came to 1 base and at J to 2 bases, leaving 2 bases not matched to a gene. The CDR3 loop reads CASSLDQGATDTQYF. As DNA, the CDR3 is TGTGCCAGCAGCTTAGACCAGGGGGCCACAGATACGCAGTATTTT. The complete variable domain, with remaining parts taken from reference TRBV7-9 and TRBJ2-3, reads DTGVSQNPRHKITKRGQNVTFRCDPISEHNRLYWYRQTLGQGPEFLTYFQNEAQLEKSRLLSDRFSAERPKGSFSTLEIQRTEQGDSAMYLCASSLDQGATDTQYFGPGTRLTVL.

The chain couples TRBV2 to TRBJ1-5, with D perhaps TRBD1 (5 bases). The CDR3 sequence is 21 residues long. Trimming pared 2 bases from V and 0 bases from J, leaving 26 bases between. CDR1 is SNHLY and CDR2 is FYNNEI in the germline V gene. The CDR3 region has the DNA TGTGCCAGCAGTGAATCTCAGGGTAAGGTCCCTTACGAATATAGCAATCAGCCCCAGCATTTT. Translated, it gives CASSESQGKVPYEYSNQPQHF.

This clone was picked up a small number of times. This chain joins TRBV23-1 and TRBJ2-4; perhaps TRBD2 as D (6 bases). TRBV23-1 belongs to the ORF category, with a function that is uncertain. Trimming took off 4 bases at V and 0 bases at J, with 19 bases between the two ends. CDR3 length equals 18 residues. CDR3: CASSPVPRSGPAKNIQYF. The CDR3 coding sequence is TGCGCCAGCAGTCCGGTACCGAGGAGCGGGCCAGCCAAAAACATTCAGTACTTC.

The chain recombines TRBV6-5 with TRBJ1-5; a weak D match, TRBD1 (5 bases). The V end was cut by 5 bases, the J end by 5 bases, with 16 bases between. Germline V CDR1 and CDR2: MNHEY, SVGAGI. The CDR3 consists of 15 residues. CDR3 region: CASSKNQGRYQPQHF. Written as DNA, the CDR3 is TGTGCCAGCAGTAAAAACCAGGGAAGGTATCAGCCCCAGCATTTT.

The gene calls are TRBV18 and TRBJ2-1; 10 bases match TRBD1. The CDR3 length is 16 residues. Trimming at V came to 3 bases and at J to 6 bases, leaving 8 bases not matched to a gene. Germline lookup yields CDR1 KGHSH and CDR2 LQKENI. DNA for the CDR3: TGTGCCAGCTCACCCCCGGGGGGGACAGGGGTCAATGAGCAGTTCTTC. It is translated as CASSPPGGTGVNEQFF.

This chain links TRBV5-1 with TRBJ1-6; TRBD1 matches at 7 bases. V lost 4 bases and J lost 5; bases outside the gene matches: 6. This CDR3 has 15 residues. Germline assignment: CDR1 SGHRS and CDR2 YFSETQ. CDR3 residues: CASSPGTENNSPLHF. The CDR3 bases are TGCGCCAGCAGCCCCGGGACAGAAAATAATTCACCCCTCCACTTT.

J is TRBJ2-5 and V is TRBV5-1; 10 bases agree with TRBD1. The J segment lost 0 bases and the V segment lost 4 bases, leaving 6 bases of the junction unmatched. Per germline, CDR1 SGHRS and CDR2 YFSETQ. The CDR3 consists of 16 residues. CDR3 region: CASSVGQGPYQETQYF. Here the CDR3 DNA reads TGCGCCAGCAGCGTGGGACAGGGGCCGTACCAAGAGACCCAGTACTTC.

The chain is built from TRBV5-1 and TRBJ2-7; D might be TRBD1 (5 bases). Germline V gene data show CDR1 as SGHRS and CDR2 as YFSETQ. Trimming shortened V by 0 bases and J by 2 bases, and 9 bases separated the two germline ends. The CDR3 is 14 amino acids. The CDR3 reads CASSLAPGTYEQYF. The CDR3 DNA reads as TGCGCCAGCAGCTTGGCCCCAGGGACCTACGAGCAGTACTTC. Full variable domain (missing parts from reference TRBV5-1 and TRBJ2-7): KAGVTQTPRYLIKTRGQQVTLSCSPISGHRSVSWYQQTPGQGLQFLFEYFSETQRNKGNFPGRFSGRQFSNSRSEMNVSTLELGDSALYLCASSLAPGTYEQYFGPGTRLTVT.

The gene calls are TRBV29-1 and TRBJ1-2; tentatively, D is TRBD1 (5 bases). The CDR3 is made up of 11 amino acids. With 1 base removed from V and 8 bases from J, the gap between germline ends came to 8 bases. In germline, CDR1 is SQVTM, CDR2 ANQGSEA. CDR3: CSVEAGEGYTF. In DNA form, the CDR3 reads TGCAGCGTTGAAGCGGGGGAAGGCTACACCTTC.

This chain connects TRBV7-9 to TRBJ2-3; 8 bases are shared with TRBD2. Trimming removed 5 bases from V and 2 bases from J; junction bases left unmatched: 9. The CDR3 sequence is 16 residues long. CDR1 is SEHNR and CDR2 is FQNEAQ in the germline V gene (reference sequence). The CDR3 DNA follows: TGTGCCAGCAGCGTCAAAGCGGGAGCGTCCACAGATACGCAGTATTTT. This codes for CASSVKAGASTDTQYF.